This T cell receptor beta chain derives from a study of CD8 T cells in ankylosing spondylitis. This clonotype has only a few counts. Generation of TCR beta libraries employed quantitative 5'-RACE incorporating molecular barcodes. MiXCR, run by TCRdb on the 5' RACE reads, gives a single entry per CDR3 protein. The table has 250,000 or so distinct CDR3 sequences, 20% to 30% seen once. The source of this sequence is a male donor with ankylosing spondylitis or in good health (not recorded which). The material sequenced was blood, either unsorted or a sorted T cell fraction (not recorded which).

The CDR3 region is CASSLVYQETQYF. In nucleotides, the CDR3 is TGTGCCAGCAGTTTAGTCTACCAAGAGACCCAGTACTTC. This rearrangement joins TRBV28 to TRBJ2-5; no reliable D call. CDR1 MDHEN and CDR2 SYDVKM come from the germline V gene. V gave up 2 bases and J gave up 0 bases, with 4 bases separating them. This CDR3 has 13 amino acids.